Described below is a single T cell receptor (beta chain) sequence and its context. The data belong to a study of T-cell memory formation after mild COVID-19. In TCRdb, the 5' RACE reads were re-called with MiXCR into one record per CDR3 protein. The table shows 220,000 or so distinct CDR3 sequences, with over 7.5% occurring only once. Germline CDR1 and CDR2: KGHDR and SFDVKD. The V end lost 4 bases, the J end lost 7 bases, and 19 bases lay between the germline ends. The CDR3 contains 16 residues. The gene calls are TRBV24-1 and TRBJ1-5; TRBD1 might be the D (5 bases). The clonotype comes from a man in his late teens or twenties who had mild COVID-19 (a few samples of this study predate the infection). Cell type and time point are not known. The sample consisted of PBMCs or a T cell subset sorted from them (not recorded which). The CDR3: CATSEAGSVEGQPQHF. The DNA of the CDR3 is TGTGCCACCAGTGAAGCCGGGTCCGTGGAGGGGCAGCCCCAGCATTTT.